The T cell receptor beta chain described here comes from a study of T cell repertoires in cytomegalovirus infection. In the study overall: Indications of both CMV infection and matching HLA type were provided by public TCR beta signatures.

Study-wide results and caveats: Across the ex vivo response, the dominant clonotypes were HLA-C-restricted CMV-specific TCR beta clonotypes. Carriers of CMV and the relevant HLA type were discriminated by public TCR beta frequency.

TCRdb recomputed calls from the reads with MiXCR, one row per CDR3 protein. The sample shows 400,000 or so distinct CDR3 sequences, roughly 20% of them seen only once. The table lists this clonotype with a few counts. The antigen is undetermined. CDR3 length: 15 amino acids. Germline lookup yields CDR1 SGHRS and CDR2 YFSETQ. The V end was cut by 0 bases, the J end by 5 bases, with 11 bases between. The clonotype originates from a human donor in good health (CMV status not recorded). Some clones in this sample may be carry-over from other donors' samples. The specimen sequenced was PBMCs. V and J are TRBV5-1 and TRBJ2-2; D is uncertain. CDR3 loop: CASSLGGSETGELFF. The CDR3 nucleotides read TGCGCCAGCAGCTTGGGAGGCAGTGAAACCGGGGAGCTGTTTTTT. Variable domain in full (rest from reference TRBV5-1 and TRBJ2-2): KAGVTQTPRYLIKTRGQQVTLSCSPISGHRSVSWYQQTPGQGLQFLFEYFSETQRNKGNFPGRFSGRQFSNSRSEMNVSTLELGDSALYLCASSLGGSETGELFFGEGSRLTVL.